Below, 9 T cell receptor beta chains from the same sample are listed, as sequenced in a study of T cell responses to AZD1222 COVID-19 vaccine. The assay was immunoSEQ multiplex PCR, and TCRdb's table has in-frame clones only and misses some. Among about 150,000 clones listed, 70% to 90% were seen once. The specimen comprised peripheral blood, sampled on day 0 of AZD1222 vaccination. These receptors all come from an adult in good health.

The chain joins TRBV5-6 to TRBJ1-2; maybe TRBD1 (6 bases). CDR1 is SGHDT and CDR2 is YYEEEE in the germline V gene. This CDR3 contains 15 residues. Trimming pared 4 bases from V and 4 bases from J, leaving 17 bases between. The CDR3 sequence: CASSMPGQGFYGYTF. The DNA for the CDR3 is TGTGCCAGCAGCATGCCGGGACAAGGATTCTATGGCTACACCTTC.

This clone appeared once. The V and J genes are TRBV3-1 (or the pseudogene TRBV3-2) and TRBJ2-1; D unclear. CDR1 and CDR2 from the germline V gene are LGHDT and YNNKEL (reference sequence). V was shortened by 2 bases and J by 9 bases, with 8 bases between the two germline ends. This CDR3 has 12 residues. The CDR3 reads CASSQSDFEQFF. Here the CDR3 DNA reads TGTGCCAGCAGCCAATCTGACTTTGAGCAGTTCTTC.

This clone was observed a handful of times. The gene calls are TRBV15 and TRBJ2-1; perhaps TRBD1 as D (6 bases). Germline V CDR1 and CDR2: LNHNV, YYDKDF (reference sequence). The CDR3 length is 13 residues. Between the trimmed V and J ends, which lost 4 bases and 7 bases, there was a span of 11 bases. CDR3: CATSIGQLNEQFF. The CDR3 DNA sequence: TGTGCCACCAGCATCGGACAGCTGAATGAGCAGTTCTTC.

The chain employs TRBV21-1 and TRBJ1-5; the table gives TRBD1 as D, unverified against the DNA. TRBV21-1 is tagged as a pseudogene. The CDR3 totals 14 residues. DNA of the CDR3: TGTGCCAGCAGCAAAACAGGGGTCCATCAGCCCCAGCATTTT. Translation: CASSKTGVHQPQHF.

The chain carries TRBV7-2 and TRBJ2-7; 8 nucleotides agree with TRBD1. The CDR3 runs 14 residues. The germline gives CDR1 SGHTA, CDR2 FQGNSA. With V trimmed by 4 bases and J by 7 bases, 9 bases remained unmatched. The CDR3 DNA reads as TGTGCCAGCAGCTCCGGGACAGGACTTAAAGAGCAGTACTTC. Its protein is CASSSGTGLKEQYF.

The CDR3 sequence is CASSTLQGVVGGYTF. CDR3 sequence (DNA): TGTGCCAGTAGTACTCTACAGGGGGTCGTAGGTGGCTACACCTTC. The chain combines TRBV19 with TRBJ1-2; 8 bases align to TRBD1. Germline assignment: CDR1 LNHDA and CDR2 SQIVND (reference sequence). V gave up 4 bases and J gave up 7 bases; unmatched junction bases: 11. This CDR3 is built from 15 residues. The full variable domain, rest sourced from reference TRBV19 and TRBJ1-2, is DGGITQSPKYLFRKEGQNVTLSCEQNLNHDAMYWYRQDPGQGLRLIYYSQIVNDFQKGDIAEGYSVSREKKESFPLTVTSAQKNPTAFYLCASSTLQGVVGGYTFGSGTRLTVV.

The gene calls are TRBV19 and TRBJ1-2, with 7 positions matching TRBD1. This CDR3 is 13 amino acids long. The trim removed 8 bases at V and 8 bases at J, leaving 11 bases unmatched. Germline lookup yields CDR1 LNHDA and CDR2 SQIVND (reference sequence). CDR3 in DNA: TGTGCCAGTTCAACGGACAGGACGAGGGGCTACACCTTC. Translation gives CASSTDRTRGYTF. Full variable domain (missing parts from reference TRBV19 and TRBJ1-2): DGGITQSPKYLFRKEGQNVTLSCEQNLNHDAMYWYRQDPGQGLRLIYYSQIVNDFQKGDIAEGYSVSREKKESFPLTVTSAQKNPTAFYLCASSTDRTRGYTFGSGTRLTVV.

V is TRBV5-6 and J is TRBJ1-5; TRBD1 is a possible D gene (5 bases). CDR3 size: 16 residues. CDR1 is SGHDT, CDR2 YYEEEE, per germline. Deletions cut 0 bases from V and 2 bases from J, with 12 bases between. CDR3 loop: CASSLEGARGNQPQHF. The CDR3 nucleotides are TGTGCCAGCAGCTTGGAAGGGGCGCGGGGCAATCAGCCCCAGCATTTT.

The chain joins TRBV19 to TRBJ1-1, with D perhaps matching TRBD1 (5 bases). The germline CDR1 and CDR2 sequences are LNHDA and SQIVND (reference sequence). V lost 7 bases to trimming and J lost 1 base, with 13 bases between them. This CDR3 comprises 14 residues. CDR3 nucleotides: TGTGCCAGTACCCCAGGGACCGCGAACACTGAAGCTTTCTTT. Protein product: CASTPGTANTEAFF.